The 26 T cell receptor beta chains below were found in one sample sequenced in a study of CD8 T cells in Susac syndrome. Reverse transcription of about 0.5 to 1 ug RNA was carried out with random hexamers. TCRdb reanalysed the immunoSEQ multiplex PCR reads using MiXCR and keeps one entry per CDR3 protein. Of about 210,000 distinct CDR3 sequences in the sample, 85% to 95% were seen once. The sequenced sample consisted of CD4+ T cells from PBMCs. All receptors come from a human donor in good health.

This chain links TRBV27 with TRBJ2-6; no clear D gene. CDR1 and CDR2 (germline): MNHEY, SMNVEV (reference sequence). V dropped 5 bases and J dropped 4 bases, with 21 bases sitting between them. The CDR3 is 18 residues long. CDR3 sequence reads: CASSLRTVSALGANVLTF. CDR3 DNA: TGTGCCAGCAGTCTCCGGACGGTGTCGGCCCTCGGGGCCAACGTCCTGACTTTC. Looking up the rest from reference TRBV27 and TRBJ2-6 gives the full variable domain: EAQVTQNPRYLITVTGKKLTVTCSQNMNHEYMSWYRQDPGLGLRQIYYSMNVEVTDKGDVPEGYKVSRKEKRNFPLILESPSPNQTSLYFCASSLRTVSALGANVLTFGAGSRLTVL.

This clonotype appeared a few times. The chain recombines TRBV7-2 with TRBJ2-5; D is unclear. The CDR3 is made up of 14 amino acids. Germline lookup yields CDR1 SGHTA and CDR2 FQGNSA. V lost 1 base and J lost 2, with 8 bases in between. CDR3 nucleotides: TGTGCCAGCAGCTTAGATCGGACGCAAGAGACCCAGTACTTC. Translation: CASSLDRTQETQYF. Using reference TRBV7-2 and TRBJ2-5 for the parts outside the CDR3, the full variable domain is GAGVSQSPSNKVTEKGKDVELRCDPISGHTALYWYRQSLGQGLEFLIYFQGNSAPDKSGLPSDRFSAERTGGSVSTLTIQRTQQEDSAVYLCASSLDRTQETQYFGPGTRLLVL.

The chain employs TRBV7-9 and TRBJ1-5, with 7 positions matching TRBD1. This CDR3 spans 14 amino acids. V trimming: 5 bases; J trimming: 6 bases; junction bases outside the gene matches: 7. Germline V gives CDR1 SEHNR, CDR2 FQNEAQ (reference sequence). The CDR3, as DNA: TGTGCCAGCAGCCTGACAGGGAACGGTCAGCCCCAGCATTTT. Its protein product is CASSLTGNGQPQHF.

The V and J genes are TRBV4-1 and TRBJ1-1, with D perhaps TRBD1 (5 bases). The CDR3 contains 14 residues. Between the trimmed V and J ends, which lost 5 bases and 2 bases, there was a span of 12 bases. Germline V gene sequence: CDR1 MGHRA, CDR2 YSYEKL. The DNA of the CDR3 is TGCGCCAGCAGCTACGGGACGACAAACACTGAAGCTTTCTTT. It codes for CASSYGTTNTEAFF.

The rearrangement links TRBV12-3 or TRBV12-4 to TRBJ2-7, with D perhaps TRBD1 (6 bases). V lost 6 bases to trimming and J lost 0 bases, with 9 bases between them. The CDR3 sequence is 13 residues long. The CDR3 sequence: CASRTGTSYEQYF. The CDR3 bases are TGTGCCAGCAGAACAGGGACCTCCTACGAGCAGTACTTC.

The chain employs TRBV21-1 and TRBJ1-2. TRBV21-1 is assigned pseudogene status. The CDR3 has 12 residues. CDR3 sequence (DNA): TGTGCCAGCAGCAAAGAACCCCATGGCTACACCTTC. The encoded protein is CASSKEPHGYTF.

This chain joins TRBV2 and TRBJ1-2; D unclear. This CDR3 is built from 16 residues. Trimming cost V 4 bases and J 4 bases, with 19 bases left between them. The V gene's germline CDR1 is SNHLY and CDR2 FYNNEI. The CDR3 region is CASSAVGDRSSYGYTF. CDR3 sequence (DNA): TGTGCCAGCAGTGCCGTGGGAGACCGATCTAGCTATGGCTACACCTTC.

This CDR3 reads CASSPGQGSEQYV. The CDR3 DNA follows: TGTGCCAGCAGCCCCGGACAGGGGTCCGAGCAGTACGTC. The V gene is TRBV12-3 or TRBV12-4, the J gene TRBJ2-7; 9 bases line up with TRBD1. The CDR3 is 13 amino acids. The V segment lost 6 bases and the J segment 6 bases; nucleotides outside the gene matches: 6.

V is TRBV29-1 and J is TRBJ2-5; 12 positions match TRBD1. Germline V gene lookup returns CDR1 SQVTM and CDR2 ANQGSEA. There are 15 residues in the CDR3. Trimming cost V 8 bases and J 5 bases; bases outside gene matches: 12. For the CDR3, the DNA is TGCAGCTCGCAAACCCGGGACAGGGGGCGGGAGACCCAGTACTTC. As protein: CSSQTRDRGRETQYF.

The CDR3 sequence: CASSRTGRNTEAFF. Written as DNA, the CDR3 is TGTGCCAGCAGTCGAACAGGGAGAAACACTGAAGCTTTCTTT. The chain combines TRBV6-5 with TRBJ1-1; tentative D call: TRBD1 (6 bases). V lost 5 bases to trimming and J lost 2 bases, with 12 bases between them. Germline lookup yields CDR1 MNHEY and CDR2 SVGAGI. CDR3 length: 14 amino acids.

The CDR3, as DNA: TGTGCCAGCAGCGCCCTAGCGGGGGGGCACCGCACAGATACGCAGTATTTT. Translated: CASSALAGGHRTDTQYF. The chain links TRBV9 to TRBJ2-3; 12 nucleotides line up with TRBD2. This CDR3 region has 17 residues. Losses at the gene ends were 3 bases for V and 1 base for J; bases not matched to a gene: 6. The V gene's germline CDR1 is SGDLS and CDR2 YYNGEE.

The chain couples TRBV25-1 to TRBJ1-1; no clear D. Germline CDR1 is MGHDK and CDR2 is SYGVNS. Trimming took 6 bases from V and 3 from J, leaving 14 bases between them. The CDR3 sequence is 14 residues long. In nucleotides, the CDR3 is TGTGCCAGCAGGCCCTGGGGAGGCTACACTGAAGCTTTCTTT. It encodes CASRPWGGYTEAFF.

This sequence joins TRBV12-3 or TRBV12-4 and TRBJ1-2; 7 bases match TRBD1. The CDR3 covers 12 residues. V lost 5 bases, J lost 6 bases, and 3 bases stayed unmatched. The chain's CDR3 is CASSAQGDGYTF. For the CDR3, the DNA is TGTGCCAGCAGTGCCCAGGGGGATGGCTACACCTTC.

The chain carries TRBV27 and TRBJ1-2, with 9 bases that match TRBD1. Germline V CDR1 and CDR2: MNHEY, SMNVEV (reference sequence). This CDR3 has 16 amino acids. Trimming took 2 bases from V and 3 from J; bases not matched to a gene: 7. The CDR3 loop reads CASSLGWDRVDYGYTF. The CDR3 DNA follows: TGTGCCAGCAGTTTAGGGTGGGACAGGGTAGACTATGGCTACACCTTC.

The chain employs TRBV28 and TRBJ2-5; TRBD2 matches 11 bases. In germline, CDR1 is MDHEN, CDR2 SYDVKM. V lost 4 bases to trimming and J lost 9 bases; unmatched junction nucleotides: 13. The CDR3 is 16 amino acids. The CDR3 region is CASSSGTSGILGSQYF. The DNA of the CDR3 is TGTGCCAGCAGTTCTGGGACTAGCGGTATCCTAGGCTCCCAGTACTTC.

The CDR3 DNA reads as TGTGCCAGCAGCCAAGATCCAAGGGCGGAGACCCAGTACTTC. Encoded protein: CASSQDPRAETQYF. The chain recombines TRBV3-1 with TRBJ2-5; no clear D gene. The CDR3 is 14 amino acids. Trimming pared 0 bases from V and 5 bases from J, leaving 10 bases between. Germline assignment: CDR1 LGHDT and CDR2 YNNKEL (reference sequence).

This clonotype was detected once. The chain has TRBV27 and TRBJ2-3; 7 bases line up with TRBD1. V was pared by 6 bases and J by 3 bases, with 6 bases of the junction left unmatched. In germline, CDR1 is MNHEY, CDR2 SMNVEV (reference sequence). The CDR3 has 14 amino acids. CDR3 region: CASSRQGETDTQYF. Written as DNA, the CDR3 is TGTGCCAGCAGCAGACAGGGTGAGACAGATACGCAGTATTTT.

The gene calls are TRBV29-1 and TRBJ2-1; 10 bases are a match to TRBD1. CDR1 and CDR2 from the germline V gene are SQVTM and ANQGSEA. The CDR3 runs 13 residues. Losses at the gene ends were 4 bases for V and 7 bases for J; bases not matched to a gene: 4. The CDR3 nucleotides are TGCAGCGTTGTGACAGGGGGCGGGAATGAGCAGTTCTTC. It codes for CSVVTGGGNEQFF.

CDR3 protein: CASTQGTGGLGYTF. The CDR3 bases are TGCGCCAGCACCCAGGGAACAGGGGGACTTGGCTACACCTTC. The chain is built from TRBV5-1 and TRBJ1-2; 8 nucleotides match TRBD1. V dropped 6 bases and J dropped 7; count of bases not matched to a gene: 11. The CDR3 loop spans 14 amino acids. Germline V gene lookup returns CDR1 SGHRS and CDR2 YFSETQ.

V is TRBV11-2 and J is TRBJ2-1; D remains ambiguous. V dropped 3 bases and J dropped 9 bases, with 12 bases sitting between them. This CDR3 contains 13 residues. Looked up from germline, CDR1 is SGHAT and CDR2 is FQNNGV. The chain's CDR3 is CASSLSLTAEQFF. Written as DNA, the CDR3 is TGTGCCAGCAGCTTGAGTCTCACAGCTGAGCAGTTCTTC. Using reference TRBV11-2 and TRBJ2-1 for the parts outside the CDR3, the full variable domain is EAGVAQSPRYKIIEKRQSVAFWCNPISGHATLYWYQQILGQGPKLLIQFQNNGVVDDSQLPKDRFSAERLKGVDSTLKIQPAKLEDSAVYLCASSLSLTAEQFFGPGTRLTVL.

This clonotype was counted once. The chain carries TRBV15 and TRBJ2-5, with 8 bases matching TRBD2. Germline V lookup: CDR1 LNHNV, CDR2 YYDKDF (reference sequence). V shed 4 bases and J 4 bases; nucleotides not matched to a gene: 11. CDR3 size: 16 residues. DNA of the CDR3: TGTGCCACCAGCACCCGGGATGGGAGCGGGGGAGAGACCCAGTACTTC. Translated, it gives CATSTRDGSGGETQYF.

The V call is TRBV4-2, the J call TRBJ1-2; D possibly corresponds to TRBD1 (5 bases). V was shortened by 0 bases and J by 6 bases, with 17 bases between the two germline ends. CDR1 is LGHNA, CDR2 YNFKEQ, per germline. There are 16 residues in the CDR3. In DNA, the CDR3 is TGTGCCAGCAGCCAAGATAGATTGGCGGTGGGGGATGGCTACACCTTC. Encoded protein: CASSQDRLAVGDGYTF.

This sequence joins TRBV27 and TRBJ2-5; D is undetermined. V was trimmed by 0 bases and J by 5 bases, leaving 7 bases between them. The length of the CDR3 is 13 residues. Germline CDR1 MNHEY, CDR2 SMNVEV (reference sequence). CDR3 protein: CASSLSIAETQYF. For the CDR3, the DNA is TGTGCCAGCAGTTTATCGATTGCGGAGACCCAGTACTTC.

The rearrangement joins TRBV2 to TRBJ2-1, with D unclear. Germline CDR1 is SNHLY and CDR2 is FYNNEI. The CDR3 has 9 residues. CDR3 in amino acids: CALSNEQFF. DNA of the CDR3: TGTGCATTATCCAATGAGCAGTTCTTC. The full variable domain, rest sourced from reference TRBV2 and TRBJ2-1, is EPEVTQTPSHQVTQMGQEVILRCVPISNHLYFYWYRQILGQKVEFLVSFYNNEISEKSEIFDDQFSVERPDGSNFTLKIRSTKLEDSAMYFCALSNEQFFGPGTRLTVL.

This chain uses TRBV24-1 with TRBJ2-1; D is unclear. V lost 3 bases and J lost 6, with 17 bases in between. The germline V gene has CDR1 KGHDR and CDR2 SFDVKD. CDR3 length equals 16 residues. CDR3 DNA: TGTGCCACCAGTGATCCCGCTGGCGCCAGGAGCAATGAGCAGTTCTTC. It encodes CATSDPAGARSNEQFF.

The CDR3 spells CSVDIGLAGGRTDTQYF. The CDR3 coding sequence is TGCAGCGTGGACATTGGACTAGCGGGGGGACGCACAGATACGCAGTATTTT. The chain joins TRBV29-1 to TRBJ2-3; TRBD2 matches 14 bases. The CDR3 runs to 17 residues. The germline V gene has CDR1 SQVTM and CDR2 ANQGSEA. J was trimmed by 1 base and V by 6 bases; bases with no gene match: 9.